Listed below are T cell receptor beta chains from one sample, sequenced in a study of T cell responses to AZD1222 COVID-19 vaccine. This table comes from immunoSEQ multiplex PCR, and its TCRdb copy is limited to in-frame clones, with some not included. The sample yields roughly 34,000 clones, about 88% seen once. The sequencing used peripheral blood, collected on day 0 of AZD1222 vaccination. Receptor source: an adult in good health. CDR3s include the opening cysteine and the closing phenylalanine or tryptophan. Each record gives: D gene, V gene, clone size, J gene, CDR3 protein, CDR3 DNA. The D gene is left open where the match is weak. The size of a clone is reported for some rows only, either as once, few or many, or as a class for expanded clones.

>.|TRBV10-2|.|TRBJ2-7
CANPAIGVCHEQYF
TGCGCCAACCCGGCTATCGGAGTCTGCCACGAGCAGTACTTC
>.|TRBV7-9|.|TRBJ2-7
CASSLTGDEQYF
TGTGCCAGCAGCTTAACGGGAGACGAGCAGTACTTC
>.|TRBV2|.|TRBJ1-2
CASREATREPTF
TGTGCCAGCAGAGAAGCGACAAGGGAACCCACCTTC
>.|TRBV6-2/TRBV6-3|.|TRBJ2-5
CASSYRGWETQYF
TGTGCCAGCAGTTATAGGGGCTGGGAGACCCAGTACTTC
>.|TRBV29-1|.|TRBJ2-2
CSVDRGHTGELFF
TGCAGCGTTGACAGGGGACACACCGGGGAGCTGTTTTTT
>.|TRBV2|once|TRBJ2-2
CASSEGPENTGELFF
TGTGCCAGCAGTGAAGGCCCAGAGAACACCGGGGAGCTGTTTTTT
>.|TRBV18|.|TRBJ2-3
CASSPGAGPGDTQYF
TGTGCCAGCTCACCAGGAGCGGGTCCGGGAGATACGCAGTATTTT
>.|TRBV11-2|.|TRBJ2-3
CASSFSRSTDTQYF
TGTGCCAGCAGCTTTAGCAGAAGCACAGATACGCAGTATTTT
>TRBD1|TRBV5-8|.|TRBJ1-5
CASSLGQGHTNQPQHF
TGTGCCAGCAGCTTGGGACAGGGCCATACAAATCAGCCCCAGCATTTT
>.|TRBV28|.|TRBJ1-6
CASSRPVSPLHF
TGTGCCAGCAGCAGACCCGTTTCACCCCTCCACTTT
>.|TRBV7-7|.|TRBJ2-1
CASSLDWLGEQFF
TGTGCCAGCAGCTTAGACTGGTTGGGGGAGCAGTTCTTC
>.|TRBV6-1|.|TRBJ2-1
CASSPRSGSYNEQFF
TGTGCCAGCAGTCCCCGTTCCGGCTCCTACAATGAGCAGTTCTTC
>.|TRBV5-5|.|TRBJ1-1
CASSLGRGALNTEAFF
TGTGCCAGCAGCTTAGGCCGAGGGGCCTTAAACACTGAAGCTTTCTTT
>TRBD1|TRBV2|once|TRBJ1-2
CASSKGQGDSDGYTF
TGTGCCAGCAGCAAGGGGCAGGGGGATTCCGATGGCTACACCTTC
>.|TRBV11-3|.|TRBJ1-5
CASSFLWAQHF
TGTGCCAGCAGCTTCCTTTGGGCCCAGCATTTT
>.|TRBV18|few|TRBJ1-6
CASSNPSTGNYSPLHF
TGTGCCAGCTCAAATCCTTCTACTGGGAACTATTCACCCCTCCACTTT
>.|TRBV5-1|.|TRBJ2-3
CASSLDYTDTQYF
TGCGCCAGCAGTCTGGACTACACAGATACGCAGTATTTT
>.|TRBV12-5|.|TRBJ1-1
CASGPGTGTLWTEAFF
TGTGCTAGTGGCCCCGGGACCGGTACCCTGTGGACTGAAGCTTTCTTT
>.|TRBV28|.|TRBJ1-4
CASSLGWEAGKLFF
TGTGCCAGCAGTTTGGGCTGGGAGGCTGGAAAACTGTTTTTT
>.|TRBV5-1|.|TRBJ2-7
CASSLVPGEQYF
TGCGCCAGCAGCTTGGTCCCTGGCGAGCAGTACTTC
>.|TRBV10-3|.|TRBJ1-4
CAISDNGGSNEKLFF
TGTGCCATCAGTGACAACGGGGGGTCTAATGAAAAACTGTTTTTT
>TRBD1|TRBV5-5|.|TRBJ2-3
CASSTGQGTDTQYF
TGTGCCAGCTCGACGGGACAGGGCACAGATACGCAGTATTTT
>.|TRBV12-3/TRBV12-4|.|TRBJ1-1
CASSPNSITEAFF
TGTGCCAGCAGTCCTAACAGTATCACTGAAGCTTTCTTT
>.|TRBV5-6|.|TRBJ2-1
CASSSRGAPYNEQFF
TGTGCCAGCAGCTCGAGGGGAGCGCCCTACAATGAGCAGTTCTTC
>.|TRBV7-9|once|TRBJ1-4
CASSLGQTNEKLFF
TGTGCCAGCAGCTTAGGGCAGACTAATGAAAAACTGTTTTTT
>TRBD1|TRBV10-2|.|TRBJ1-4
CASSESEGGRVSEKLFF
TGCGCCAGCAGTGAGTCTGAAGGGGGCAGGGTGAGCGAAAAACTGTTTTTT